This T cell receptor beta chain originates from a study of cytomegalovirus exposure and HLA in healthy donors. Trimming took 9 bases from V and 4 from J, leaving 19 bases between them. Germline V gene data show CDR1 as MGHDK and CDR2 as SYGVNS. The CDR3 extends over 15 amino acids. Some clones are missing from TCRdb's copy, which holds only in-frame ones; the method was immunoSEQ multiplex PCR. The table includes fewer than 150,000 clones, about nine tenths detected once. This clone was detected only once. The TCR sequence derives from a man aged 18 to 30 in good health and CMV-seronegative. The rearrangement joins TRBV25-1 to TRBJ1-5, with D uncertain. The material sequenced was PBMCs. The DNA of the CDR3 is TGTGCCAGGCCCCCCAAAGACAACCCTAATCAGCCCCAGCATTTT. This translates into CARPPKDNPNQPQHF.